One and the same sample provided the 32 T cell receptor beta chains below, sequenced in a study of cytomegalovirus exposure and HLA in healthy donors (dated by TCRdb to the late 2010s). Libraries were built with the immunoSEQ multiplex PCR assay. The multiplex PCR relied on a mix of 60 forward primers for TCR Vbeta segments and 13 reverse primers for TCR Jbeta segments. In TCRdb, the immuneACCESS table is reduced to in-frame sequences with V and J assigned. These tables do not hold every clone; where another copy was compared, an unresolved V gene accounts for under half, and the others remain unexplained. For this sample the table gives about 97,000 clones, of which over 8% were detected only once. The ten largest make up 5% to 5.5% of the sample. The sequencing sample was made of PBMCs. Every receptor here comes from a man aged 45-60 years in good health and CMV-seropositive.

This rearrangement joins TRBV28 to TRBJ2-3; maybe TRBD2 (6 bases). The ends were cut back, 6 bases at V and 7 bases at J, with 17 bases in the middle. Germline CDR1 reads MDHEN; CDR2 reads SYDVKM. This CDR3 is built from 14 residues. Written as DNA, the CDR3 is TGTGCCAGCAGCTTGCCCACCGGGGGTTATACGCAGTATTTT. Amino acids: CASSLPTGGYTQYF.

In this sample, this clone turned up a few times. The J gene is TRBJ2-5, the V gene TRBV4-3; D is possibly TRBD1 (6 bases). Germline CDR1 is LGHNA and CDR2 is YSLEER. CDR3 length: 15 residues. V lost 1 base to trimming and J lost 0 bases, with 9 bases between them. The DNA for the CDR3 is TGCGCCAGCAGCCAAGTGTCAGGGGACCAAGAGACCCAGTACTTC. Its translation: CASSQVSGDQETQYF.

The rearrangement uses TRBV6-5 and TRBJ2-7; 7 nucleotides line up with TRBD1. J gave up 0 bases and V 8 bases, and 7 bases lay outside the gene matches. The CDR3 consists of 14 residues. CDR1 MNHEY and CDR2 SVGAGI come from the germline V gene. CDR3 residues: CASRDSSNSYEQYF. The CDR3 DNA sequence: TGTGCCAGCCGGGACAGTTCTAACTCCTACGAGCAGTACTTC.

The chain recombines TRBV5-4 with TRBJ2-1; the D gene is possibly TRBD2 (6 bases). The CDR3 covers 14 residues. From germline, CDR1 is SGHNT and CDR2 YYREEE (reference sequence). The V end lost 2 bases, the J end lost 10 bases, and 16 bases lay between the germline ends. The CDR3 spells CASSLPGLNSEQFF. CDR3 in DNA: TGTGCCAGCAGCTTACCGGGACTGAACTCCGAGCAGTTCTTC.

The chain recombines TRBV7-9 with TRBJ1-5; tentative D call: TRBD1 (5 bases). CDR1 is SEHNR and CDR2 is FQNEAQ in the germline V gene (reference sequence). The CDR3 runs to 15 residues. Between the trimmed V and J ends, which lost 1 base and 3 bases, there was a span of 10 bases. The CDR3 loop reads CASSLGQGFNQPQHF. As DNA, the CDR3 is TGTGCCAGCAGCTTAGGTCAGGGTTTCAATCAGCCCCAGCATTTT.

This clone was counted a few times. This chain links TRBV18 with TRBJ1-4; the D is unclear. V gave up 1 base and J gave up 7 bases, with 10 bases separating them. The germline V gene has CDR1 KGHSH and CDR2 LQKENI. There are 14 residues in the CDR3. The CDR3 region has the DNA TGTGCCAGCTCACCACTAGAGCGTGGTGAAAAACTGTTTTTT. Its translation: CASSPLERGEKLFF.

The gene calls are TRBV6-6 and TRBJ2-7; 7 bases line up with TRBD2. With 8 bases clipped from V and 7 bases from J, the junction kept 5 bases outside the gene matches. The CDR3 sequence is 11 residues long. Per germline, CDR1 MNHNY and CDR2 SVGAGI (reference sequence). CDR3 sequence reads: CASAHGGEQYF. DNA of the CDR3: TGTGCCAGCGCCCACGGGGGGGAGCAGTACTTC.

This clone has just a few counts. The rearrangement joins TRBV28 to TRBJ2-7; TRBD2 matches 8 bases. The germline gives CDR1 MDHEN, CDR2 SYDVKM. The V gene end was trimmed by 1 base and the J gene end by 1 base; junction bases not matched to a gene: 3. This CDR3 has 15 amino acids. CDR3 sequence reads: CASSLYSGGSYEQYF. In DNA, the CDR3 is TGTGCCAGCAGTTTATATTCGGGAGGGTCCTACGAGCAGTACTTC.

The chain is built from TRBV7-9 and TRBJ1-1; 10 bases align to TRBD1. This CDR3 has 15 residues. V lost 7 bases, J lost 6 bases, and 11 bases stayed unmatched. Germline V gene data show CDR1 as SEHNR and CDR2 as FQNEAQ (reference sequence). CDR3 nucleotide sequence: TGTGCCAGCAACCTGGGGACAGGGGTAATTGCTGAAGCTTTCTTT. Its translation: CASNLGTGVIAEAFF.

This clone was found a few times. V and J are TRBV27 and TRBJ2-3; perhaps TRBD2 as D (6 bases). CDR1 and CDR2 (germline): MNHEY, SMNVEV (reference sequence). CDR3 size: 16 residues. V lost 3 bases and J 0 bases, leaving 13 bases between the germline ends. CDR3 sequence (DNA): TGTGCCAGCAGTTTTGGGGGAGGTCTTAGCACAGATACGCAGTATTTT. As protein: CASSFGGGLSTDTQYF.

This clone was detected a few times. The chain links TRBV19 to TRBJ1-1; unclear D gene. Germline V gene sequence: CDR1 LNHDA, CDR2 SQIVND (reference sequence). CDR3 length: 15 residues. Trimming removed 6 bases at V and 7 bases at J, with 21 bases between. CDR3 bases: TGTGCCAGTAGCCCCCGGCTCATCAATCCGGGTGAAGCTTTCTTT. It encodes CASSPRLINPGEAFF.

The sample holds a few counts of this clone. The rearrangement links TRBV5-4 to TRBJ2-1, with 16 bases lining up with TRBD2. The germline CDR1 and CDR2 sequences are SGHNT and YYREEE (reference sequence). The junction had 13 bases not matched to a gene; V was cut back by 5 bases and J by 11 bases. There are 17 residues in the CDR3. The CDR3 sequence is CASRLGLAGGKTMKQFF. The CDR3 DNA reads TGTGCCAGCAGACTGGGACTAGCGGGAGGGAAGACAATGAAGCAGTTCTTC.

This clone has more than one count but fewer than ten. J is TRBJ2-5 and V is TRBV15; 7 bases fit TRBD2. J lost 2 bases, V lost 1 base, and 4 bases had no gene match. The CDR3 runs 15 residues. The germline CDR1 and CDR2 sequences are LNHNV and YYDKDF (reference sequence). CDR3 amino acids: CATSRVAGVQETQYF. Here the CDR3 DNA reads TGTGCCACCAGCAGAGTTGCGGGGGTGCAAGAGACCCAGTACTTC.

This chain joins TRBV9 and TRBJ2-3; possibly TRBD2 for D (6 bases). Trimming removed 4 bases from V and 5 bases from J, with 14 bases in between. The CDR3 has 14 residues. The V gene's germline CDR1 is SGDLS and CDR2 YYNGEE. CDR3 sequence reads: CASSTHGGKDTQYF. The CDR3 nucleotides read TGTGCCAGCAGCACACACGGGGGAAAAGATACGCAGTATTTT. The entire variable domain, with the rest obtained from reference TRBV9 and TRBJ2-3, is as follows: DSGVTQTPKHLITATGQRVTLRCSPRSGDLSVYWYQQSLDQGLQFLIQYYNGEERAKGNILERFSAQQFPDLHSELNLSSLELGDSALYFCASSTHGGKDTQYFGPGTRLTVL.

In this sample, this clone turned up a few times. This chain connects TRBV21-1 to TRBJ2-7; the table's D call, TRBD2, was not checked against the DNA. TRBV21-1 is reported as a pseudogene. This CDR3 comprises 15 residues. The DNA for the CDR3 is TGTGCCAGCAGCACAGGAGTGGGGTCCACGGGGGAGCAGTACTTC. It translates to CASSTGVGSTGEQYF.

The sample holds a few counts of this clone. The chain recombines TRBV14 with TRBJ2-5, with D possibly TRBD1 on 6 matching bases. The CDR3 consists of 15 residues. V shed 6 bases and J shed 5 bases, with 19 bases lying between them. Germline lookup yields CDR1 SGHDN and CDR2 FVKESK. For the CDR3, the DNA is TGTGCCAGCAGTCACATCTTCCCAAGGGGGGAGACCCAGTACTTC. This gives the protein CASSHIFPRGETQYF.

The chain has TRBV2 and TRBJ2-3; 8 bases are a match to TRBD2. The CDR3 length is 17 residues. Germline trimming cut 3 bases from V and 6 bases from J; bases unmatched to any gene: 14. From germline, CDR1 is SNHLY and CDR2 FYNNEI. CDR3 nucleotide sequence: TGTGCCAGCAGTGAGGGAGAGGTTTGGCGGGAGGCCGATACGCAGTATTTT. Its protein product is CASSEGEVWREADTQYF.

This chain links TRBV10-1 with TRBJ1-4; D is unresolved. The CDR3 contains 13 residues. The germline CDR1 and CDR2 sequences are WNHNN and SYGVQD (reference sequence). Between the trimmed V and J ends, which lost 0 bases and 8 bases, there was a span of 7 bases. CDR3 bases: TGCGCCAGCAGTGAGTCGGGAGTCGAAAAACTGTTTTTT. Translated, it gives CASSESGVEKLFF.

V usage is TRBV7-2 and J usage is TRBJ2-7, with TRBD2 matching over 8 bases. The V gene's germline CDR1 is SGHTA and CDR2 FQGNSA. Trimming took 6 bases from V and 6 from J; bases not matched to a gene: 10. This CDR3 has 14 amino acids. The CDR3 spells CASRPTGLDSEQYF. CDR3 bases: TGTGCCAGCAGACCCACGGGACTAGACTCCGAGCAGTACTTC.

A single count supports this clone. This chain uses TRBV5-1 with TRBJ2-1, with 7 bases fitting TRBD2. Germline V gene lookup returns CDR1 SGHRS and CDR2 YFSETQ. With 4 bases clipped from V and 0 bases from J, the junction kept 7 bases outside the gene matches. This CDR3 comprises 16 residues. CDR3 in DNA: TGCGCCAGCAGCCCCTACTTAGCGGGCTCCTACAATGAGCAGTTCTTC. This sequence encodes CASSPYLAGSYNEQFF.

The chain employs TRBV7-3 and TRBJ2-1, with unresolved D. This CDR3 contains 13 residues. CDR1 is SGHTA, CDR2 FQGTGA, per germline. V lost 0 bases and J 8 bases, leaving 8 bases between the germline ends. This CDR3 is CASSLTYYDEQFF. CDR3 nucleotides: TGTGCCAGCAGCTTAACATACTATGATGAGCAGTTCTTC.

This chain connects TRBV2 to TRBJ2-7; 7 bases agree with TRBD2. The germline gives CDR1 SNHLY, CDR2 FYNNEI. Trimming cost V 7 bases and J 3 bases; bases outside gene matches: 3. The CDR3 sequence is 12 residues long. The CDR3 spells CASNGGFYEQYF. The CDR3 bases are TGTGCCAGCAACGGGGGGTTCTACGAGCAGTACTTC.

The V gene is TRBV5-1, the J gene TRBJ2-1, with D possibly TRBD2 on 6 matching bases. V lost 0 bases and J lost 4, with 11 bases in between. The CDR3 is made up of 15 amino acids. CDR1 is SGHRS and CDR2 is YFSETQ in the germline V gene. CDR3 in amino acids: CASSLESGRYNEQFF. Here the CDR3 DNA reads TGCGCCAGCAGCTTGGAGAGCGGGCGTTACAATGAGCAGTTCTTC.

The rearrangement uses TRBV7-2 and TRBJ1-5, with unresolved D. The V and J ends lost 5 bases and 0 bases respectively, with 8 bases between them. The CDR3 sequence is 14 residues long. Germline V gives CDR1 SGHTA, CDR2 FQGNSA. CDR3 nucleotides: TGTGCCAGCAGCGCAACAAATAGCAATCAGCCCCAGCATTTT. This gives the protein CASSATNSNQPQHF.

This clone has only a few counts. This sequence joins TRBV7-9 and TRBJ2-3; TRBD2 matches 9 bases. Losses at the gene ends were 3 bases for V and 1 base for J; bases not matched to a gene: 8. The CDR3 sequence is 17 residues long. Germline lookup yields CDR1 SEHNR and CDR2 FQNEAQ (reference sequence). The CDR3 region has the DNA TGTGCCAGCAGCTTTCTAATAGCGGGAGACGGCACAGATACGCAGTATTTT. It encodes CASSFLIAGDGTDTQYF.

The rearrangement joins TRBV7-8 to TRBJ2-5, with D possibly being TRBD1 (6 bases). This CDR3 is 13 amino acids long. Looked up from germline, CDR1 is SGHVS and CDR2 is FQNEAQ. Trimming pared 8 bases from V and 4 bases from J, leaving 14 bases between. The CDR3 sequence is CASSEGERETQYF. As DNA, the CDR3 is TGTGCCAGCTCAGAGGGGGAACGAGAGACCCAGTACTTC.

Judged by abundance, this clone is medium-sized (0.01 to 0.1%). The CDR3 nucleotides are TGTGCCAGCAGCCCCCTGATAGGGGGCCGGGGCAATGAGCAGTTCTTC. Translation: CASSPLIGGRGNEQFF. The chain recombines TRBV7-3 with TRBJ2-1, with TRBD1 matching over 7 bases. The CDR3 length is 16 residues. CDR1 is SGHTA, CDR2 FQGTGA, per germline. V trimming: 5 bases; J trimming: 6 bases; junction bases outside the gene matches: 13.

Ten or more counts support this clone. The V call is TRBV18, the J call TRBJ1-5; 8 bases fit TRBD1. The CDR3 has 16 residues. Germline V gene lookup returns CDR1 KGHSH and CDR2 LQKENI. Trimming took 4 bases from V and 2 from J; bases not matched to a gene: 7. The CDR3 coding sequence is TGTGCCAGCTCACTGACAGGGGTGTCTCGCAATCAGCCCCAGCATTTT. This encodes CASSLTGVSRNQPQHF.

The V gene is TRBV7-2, the J gene TRBJ2-5; D is undetermined. Deletions cut 5 bases from V and 5 bases from J, with 12 bases between. CDR3 length equals 13 residues. CDR1 is SGHTA, CDR2 FQGNSA, per germline. As DNA, the CDR3 is TGTGCCAGCAGCCCGGTAGCTGGGGAGACCCAGTACTTC. It codes for CASSPVAGETQYF.

The rearrangement joins TRBV6-4 to TRBJ1-2; 9 bases agree with TRBD1. Germline assignment: CDR1 MRHNA and CDR2 SNTAGT. The CDR3 loop spans 20 amino acids. J gave up 1 base and V 2 bases, and 17 bases lay outside the gene matches. The CDR3 protein is CASSDPVEALGQGNNYGYTF. The CDR3 DNA is TGTGCCAGCAGTGACCCGGTCGAAGCTTTGGGACAGGGTAATAACTATGGCTACACCTTC.

The gene calls are TRBV1 and TRBJ2-7; the DNA was not compared with TRBD2, the D call given in the table. TRBV1 is described as a pseudogene. The CDR3 consists of 20 residues. CDR3 residues: CTSSQGRGGTRPKKPYEQYF. CDR3 bases: TGCACCAGCAGCCAAGGCCGGGGGGGGACACGCCCCAAGAAACCCTACGAGCAGTACTTC.

This clone showed up just a few times. The chain employs TRBV27 and TRBJ2-7; 8 positions agree with TRBD2. CDR3 length: 13 residues. Germline CDR1 reads MNHEY; CDR2 reads SMNVEV (reference sequence). V shed 3 bases, J shed 6 bases, and the junction held 4 bases outside the gene matches. CDR3 sequence (DNA): TGTGCCAGCAGTTTCTCTAGCGGGCGCGAGCAGTACTTC. It is translated as CASSFSSGREQYF.